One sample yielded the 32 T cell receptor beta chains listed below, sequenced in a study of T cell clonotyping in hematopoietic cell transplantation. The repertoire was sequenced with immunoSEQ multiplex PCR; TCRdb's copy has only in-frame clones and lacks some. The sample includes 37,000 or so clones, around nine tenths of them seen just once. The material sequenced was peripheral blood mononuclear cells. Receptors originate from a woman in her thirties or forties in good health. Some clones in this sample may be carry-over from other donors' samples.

This CDR3 reads CAWSVLSAEAFF. CDR3 bases: TGTGCCTGGAGTGTACTAAGCGCCGAAGCTTTCTTT. The chain combines TRBV30 with TRBJ1-1; D is ambiguous. The CDR3 consists of 12 residues. Germline V CDR1 and CDR2: GTSNPN, SVGIG (reference sequence). Trimming shortened V by 0 bases and J by 8 bases, and 10 bases separated the two germline ends.

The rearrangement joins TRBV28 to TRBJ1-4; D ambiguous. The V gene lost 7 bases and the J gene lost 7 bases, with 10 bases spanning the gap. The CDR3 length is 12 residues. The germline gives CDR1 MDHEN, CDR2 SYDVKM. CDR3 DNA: TGTGCCAGCAACCAATACAGTGAAAAACTGTTTTTT. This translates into CASNQYSEKLFF.

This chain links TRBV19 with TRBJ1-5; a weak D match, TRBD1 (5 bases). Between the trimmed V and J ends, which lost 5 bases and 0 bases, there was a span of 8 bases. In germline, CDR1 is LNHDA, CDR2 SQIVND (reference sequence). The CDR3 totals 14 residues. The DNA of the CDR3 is TGTGCCAGTAGTCTCAGGGTTAGCAATCAGCCCCAGCATTTT. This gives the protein CASSLRVSNQPQHF.

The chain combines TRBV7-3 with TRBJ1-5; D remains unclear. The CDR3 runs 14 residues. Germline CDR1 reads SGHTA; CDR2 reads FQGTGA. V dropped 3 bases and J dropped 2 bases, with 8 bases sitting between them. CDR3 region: CASSLSGRNQPQHF. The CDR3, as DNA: TGTGCCAGCAGCTTGAGCGGACGCAATCAGCCCCAGCATTTT.

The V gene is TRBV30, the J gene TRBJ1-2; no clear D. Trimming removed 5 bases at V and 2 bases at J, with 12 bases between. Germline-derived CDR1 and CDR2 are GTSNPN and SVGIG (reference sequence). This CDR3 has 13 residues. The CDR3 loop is CAWAAEMNYGYTF. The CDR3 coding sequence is TGTGCCTGGGCCGCCGAGATGAACTATGGCTACACCTTC.

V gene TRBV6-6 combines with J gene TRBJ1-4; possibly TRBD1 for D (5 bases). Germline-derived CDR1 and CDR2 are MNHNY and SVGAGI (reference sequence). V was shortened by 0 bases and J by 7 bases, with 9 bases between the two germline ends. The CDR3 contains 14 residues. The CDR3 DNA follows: TGTGCCAGCAGTTACTCCAGGGACCGTGAAAAACTGTTTTTT. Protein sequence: CASSYSRDREKLFF.

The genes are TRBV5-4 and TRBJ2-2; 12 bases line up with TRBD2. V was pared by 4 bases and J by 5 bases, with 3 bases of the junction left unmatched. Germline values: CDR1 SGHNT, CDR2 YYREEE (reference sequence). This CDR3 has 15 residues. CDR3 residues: CASSLGTSGTGELFF. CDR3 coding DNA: TGTGCCAGCAGCCTAGGGACTAGCGGGACCGGGGAGCTGTTTTTT.

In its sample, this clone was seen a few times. CDR3 DNA: TGCGCCAGCAGCCATCTAGAATTGAGCGAGCAGTACTTC. It codes for CASSHLELSEQYF. This chain joins TRBV4-1 and TRBJ2-7; D is unresolved. The germline gives CDR1 MGHRA, CDR2 YSYEKL. The CDR3 runs to 13 residues. V lost 3 bases and J lost 6, with 12 bases in between.

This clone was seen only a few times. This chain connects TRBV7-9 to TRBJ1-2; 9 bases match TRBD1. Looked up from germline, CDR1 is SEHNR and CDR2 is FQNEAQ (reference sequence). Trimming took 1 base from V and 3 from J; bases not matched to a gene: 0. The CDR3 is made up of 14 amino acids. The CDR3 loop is CASSLGQGDYGYTF. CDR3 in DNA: TGTGCCAGCAGCTTAGGACAGGGGGACTATGGCTACACCTTC. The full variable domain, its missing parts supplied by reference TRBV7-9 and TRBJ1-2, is DTGVSQNPRHKITKRGQNVTFRCDPISEHNRLYWYRQTLGQGPEFLTYFQNEAQLEKSRLLSDRFSAERPKGSFSTLEIQRTEQGDSAMYLCASSLGQGDYGYTFGSGTRLTVV.

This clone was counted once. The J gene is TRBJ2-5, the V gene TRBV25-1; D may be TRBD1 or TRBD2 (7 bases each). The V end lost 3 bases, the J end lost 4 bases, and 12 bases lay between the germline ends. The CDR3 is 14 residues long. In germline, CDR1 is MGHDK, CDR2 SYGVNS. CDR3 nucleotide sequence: TGTGCCAGCAGTGAGGCAGGGGGGGGAGAGACCCAGTACTTC. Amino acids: CASSEAGGGETQYF.

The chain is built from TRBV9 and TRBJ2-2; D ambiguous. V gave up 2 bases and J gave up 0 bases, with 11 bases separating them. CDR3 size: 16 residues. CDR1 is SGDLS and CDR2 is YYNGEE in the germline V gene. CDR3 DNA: TGTGCCAGCAGCGTCCGACGGACGCCGAACACCGGGGAGCTGTTTTTT. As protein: CASSVRRTPNTGELFF.

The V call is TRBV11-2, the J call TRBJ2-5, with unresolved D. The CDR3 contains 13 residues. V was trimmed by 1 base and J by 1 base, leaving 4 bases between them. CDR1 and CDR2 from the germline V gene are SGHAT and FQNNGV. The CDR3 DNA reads TGTGCCAGCAGCTTAGGGACCCAAGAGACCCAGTACTTC. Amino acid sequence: CASSLGTQETQYF.

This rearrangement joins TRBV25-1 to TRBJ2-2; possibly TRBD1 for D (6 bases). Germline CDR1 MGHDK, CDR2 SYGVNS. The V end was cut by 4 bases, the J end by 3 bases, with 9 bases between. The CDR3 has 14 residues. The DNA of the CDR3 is TGTGCCAGCAGTGTCACAGGGTACACCGGGGAGCTGTTTTTT. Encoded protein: CASSVTGYTGELFF.

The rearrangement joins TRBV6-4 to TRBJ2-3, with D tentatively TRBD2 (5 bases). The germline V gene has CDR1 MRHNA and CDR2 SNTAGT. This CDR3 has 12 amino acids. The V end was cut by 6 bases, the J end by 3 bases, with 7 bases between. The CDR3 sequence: CASRPGTDTQYF. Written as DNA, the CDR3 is TGTGCCAGCAGGCCGGGAACAGATACGCAGTATTTT.

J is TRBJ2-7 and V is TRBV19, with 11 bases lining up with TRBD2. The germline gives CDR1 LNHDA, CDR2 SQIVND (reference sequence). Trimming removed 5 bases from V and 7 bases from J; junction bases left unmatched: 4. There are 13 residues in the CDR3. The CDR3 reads CASSVGLAGEQYF. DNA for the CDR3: TGTGCCAGTAGTGTCGGACTAGCGGGTGAGCAGTACTTC.

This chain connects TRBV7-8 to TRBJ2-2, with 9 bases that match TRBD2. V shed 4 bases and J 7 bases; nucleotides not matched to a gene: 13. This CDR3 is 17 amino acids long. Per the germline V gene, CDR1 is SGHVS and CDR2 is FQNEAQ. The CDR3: CASSSRLAAEEGGELFF. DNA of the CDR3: TGTGCCAGCAGCTCCAGACTAGCGGCAGAGGAGGGCGGGGAGCTGTTTTTT. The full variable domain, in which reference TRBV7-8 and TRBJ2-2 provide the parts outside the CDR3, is GAGVSQSPRYKVAKRGQDVALRCDPISGHVSLFWYQQALGQGPEFLTYFQNEAQLDKSGLPSDRFFAERPEGSVSTLKIQRTQQEDSAVYLCASSSRLAAEEGGELFFGEGSRLTVL.

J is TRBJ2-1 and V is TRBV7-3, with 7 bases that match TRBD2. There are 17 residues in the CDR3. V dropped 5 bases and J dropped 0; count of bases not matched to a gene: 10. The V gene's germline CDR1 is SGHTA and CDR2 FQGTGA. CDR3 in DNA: TGTGCCAGCAGCCCTCGGGCAGGACTAGGCTCCTACAATGAGCAGTTCTTC. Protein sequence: CASSPRAGLGSYNEQFF.

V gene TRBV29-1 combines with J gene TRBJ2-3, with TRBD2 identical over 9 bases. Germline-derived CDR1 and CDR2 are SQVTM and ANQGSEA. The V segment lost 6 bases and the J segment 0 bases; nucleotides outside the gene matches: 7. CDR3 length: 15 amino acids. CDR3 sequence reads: CSVSSGRHSTDTQYF. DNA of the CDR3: TGCAGCGTGTCGAGCGGGAGGCATAGCACAGATACGCAGTATTTT.

CDR3 sequence: CASSLGRDGYTF. The CDR3 DNA reads as TGTGCCAGCAGCTTAGGTCGAGATGGCTACACCTTC. The chain joins TRBV7-9 to TRBJ1-2; D is undetermined. The CDR3 is 12 amino acids. Germline V gene sequence: CDR1 SEHNR, CDR2 FQNEAQ (reference sequence). The V and J ends lost 1 base and 6 bases respectively, with 6 bases between them.

The chain's CDR3 is CASGPGQAKNIQYF. Here the CDR3 DNA reads TGTGCCAGCGGCCCCGGTCAAGCCAAAAACATTCAGTACTTC. The V call is TRBV7-2, the J call TRBJ2-4; no definite D call. CDR1 is SGHTA, CDR2 FQGNSA, per germline. This CDR3 has 14 residues. Trimming took 8 bases from V and 0 from J, leaving 11 bases between them.

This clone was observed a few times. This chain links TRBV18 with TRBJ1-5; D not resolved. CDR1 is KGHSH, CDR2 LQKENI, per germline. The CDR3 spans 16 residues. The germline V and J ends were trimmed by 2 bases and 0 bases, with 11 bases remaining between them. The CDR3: CASSPSISDSNQPQHF. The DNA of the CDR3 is TGTGCCAGCTCACCATCTATTAGCGATAGCAATCAGCCCCAGCATTTT.

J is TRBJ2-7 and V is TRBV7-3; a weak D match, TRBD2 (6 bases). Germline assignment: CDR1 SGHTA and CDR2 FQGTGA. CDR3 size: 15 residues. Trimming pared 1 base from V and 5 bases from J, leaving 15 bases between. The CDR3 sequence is CASSLNSGGPHEQYF. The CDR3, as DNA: TGTGCCAGCAGCTTAAATAGCGGTGGGCCCCACGAGCAGTACTTC.

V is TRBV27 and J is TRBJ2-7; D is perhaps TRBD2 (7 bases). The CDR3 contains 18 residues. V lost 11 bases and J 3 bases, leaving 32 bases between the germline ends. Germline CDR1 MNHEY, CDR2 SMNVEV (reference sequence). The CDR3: CASSLRGGGTEPHYEQYF. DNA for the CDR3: TGTGCCTCAAGTTTAAGGGGGGGAGGGACCGAGCCACACTACGAGCAGTACTTC.

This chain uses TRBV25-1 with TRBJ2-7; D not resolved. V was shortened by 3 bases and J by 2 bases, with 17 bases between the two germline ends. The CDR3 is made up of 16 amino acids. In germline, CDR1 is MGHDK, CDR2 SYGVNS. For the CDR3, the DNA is TGTGCCAGCAGTGAGAGCCCCTCTTCGGAACCCTACGAGCAGTACTTC. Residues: CASSESPSSEPYEQYF.

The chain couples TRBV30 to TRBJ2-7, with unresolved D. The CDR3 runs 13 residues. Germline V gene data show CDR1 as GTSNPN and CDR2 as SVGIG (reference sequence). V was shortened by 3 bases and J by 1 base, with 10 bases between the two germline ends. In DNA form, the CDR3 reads TGTGCCTGGAGCGGGTTAGGGTCCTACGAGCAGTACTTC. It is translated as CAWSGLGSYEQYF.

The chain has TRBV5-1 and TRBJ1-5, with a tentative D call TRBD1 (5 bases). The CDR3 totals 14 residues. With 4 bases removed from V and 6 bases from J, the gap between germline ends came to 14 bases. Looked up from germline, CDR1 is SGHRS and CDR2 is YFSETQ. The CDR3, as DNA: TGCGCCAGCAGCGCAGGGACTGCGGGTCAGCCCCAGCATTTT. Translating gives CASSAGTAGQPQHF.

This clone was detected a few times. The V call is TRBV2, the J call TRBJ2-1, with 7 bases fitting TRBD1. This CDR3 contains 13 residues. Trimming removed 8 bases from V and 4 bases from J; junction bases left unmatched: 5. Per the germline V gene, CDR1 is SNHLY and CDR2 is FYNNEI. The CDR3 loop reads CASATGVYNEQFF. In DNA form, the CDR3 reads TGTGCCAGCGCAACAGGGGTGTACAATGAGCAGTTCTTC.

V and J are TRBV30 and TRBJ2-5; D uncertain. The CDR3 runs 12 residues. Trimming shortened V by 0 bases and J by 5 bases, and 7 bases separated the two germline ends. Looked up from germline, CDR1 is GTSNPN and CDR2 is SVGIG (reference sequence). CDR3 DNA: TGTGCCTGGAGTGTTGGTCCGGAGACCCAGTACTTC. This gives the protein CAWSVGPETQYF.

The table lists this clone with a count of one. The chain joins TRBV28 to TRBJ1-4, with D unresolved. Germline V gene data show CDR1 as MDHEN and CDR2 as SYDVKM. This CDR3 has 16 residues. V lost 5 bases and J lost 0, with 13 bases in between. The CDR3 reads CASSPIGSATNEKLFF. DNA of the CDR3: TGTGCCAGCAGTCCCATCGGCTCCGCAACTAATGAAAAACTGTTTTTT.

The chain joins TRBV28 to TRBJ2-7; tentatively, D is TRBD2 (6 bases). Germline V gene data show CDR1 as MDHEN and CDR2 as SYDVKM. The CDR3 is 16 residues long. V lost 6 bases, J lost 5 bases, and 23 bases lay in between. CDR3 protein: CASSLPPGGFRHEQYF. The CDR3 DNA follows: TGTGCCAGCAGCCTTCCCCCCGGGGGATTTCGCCACGAGCAGTACTTC.

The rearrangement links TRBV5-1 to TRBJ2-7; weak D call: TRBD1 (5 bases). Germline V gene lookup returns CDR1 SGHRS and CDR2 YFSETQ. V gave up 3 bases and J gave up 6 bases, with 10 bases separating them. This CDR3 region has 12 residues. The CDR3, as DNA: TGCGCCAGCAGCTCACAGGCCGCCGAGCAGTACTTC. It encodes CASSSQAAEQYF.

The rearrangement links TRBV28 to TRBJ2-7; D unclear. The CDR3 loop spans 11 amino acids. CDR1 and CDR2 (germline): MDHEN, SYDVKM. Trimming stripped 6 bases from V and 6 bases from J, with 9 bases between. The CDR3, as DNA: TGTGCCAGCAGGAAAATAGTCGAGCAGTACTTC. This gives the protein CASRKIVEQYF.